This T cell receptor (beta chain) was retrieved from a study of CD8 T cells in Susac syndrome (dated by TCRdb to between 2018 and 2021). Looking at the study overall: Of the Susac syndrome patients who were sequenced, roughly six had clinically active disease and roughly eight were in clinical remission. At blood withdrawal, Susac syndrome patients were therapy-naive, treated with corticosteroids (with IVIg additionally given to some), or treated with IVIg alone. The study used repertoire sequencing to test whether antigen drove CD8+ T cell activation and differentiation in Susac syndrome. The study compared CD8+ T cell repertoire clonality among over 9 healthy donors, about 14 Susac syndrome patients and about 16 multiple sclerosis patients.

RNA was extracted using the RNeasy kit, and about 0.45 to 1 microgram was reverse transcribed with random hexamers. TCR beta CDR3 regions were amplified with the immunoSEQ multiplex PCR assay covering 54 Vbeta and 13 Jbeta segments. To correct PCR amplification bias, a synthetic template baseline was used for both primer optimization and computational correction. Processing in the source paper ran as follows. Reads were assigned to V, D and J genes according to IMGT and analyzed in immunoSEQ Analyzer, with only productive sequences retained. Clonality was calculated as one minus the Shannon entropy normalized by log2 of the number of productive unique sequences. For each patient and control, public and private clones were evaluated within the 100 most prevalent clones. A clone was defined as Susac-specific if it was absent from the healthy and MS cohorts, from approximately 980 published viral clones and from other ImmuneACCESS disease sequences. The raw public data were reprocessed by TCRdb itself: fastp quality trimming at Q25, MiXCR clonotype calling, in-frame beta chains only. Each entry is one CDR3 protein sequence, shown with its most common DNA and genes. Clone size and V and J calls follow TCRdb, not the original study. A total of around 80,000 distinct CDR3 sequences appear in this sample, about 93% of them only once. The ten most abundant clones make up 0.35% to 0.55% of the sample.

To note about this clonotype: Its antigen target is currently unknown. No per-base quality is available; no much larger clone lies one base away.

Results the study describes overall, beyond this receptor: The number of individuals in the TCR sequencing and HLA analysis was acknowledged as relatively small. Susac syndrome CD8+ repertoires showed clonal expansion, highest in CD8+ TEMRA cells and greater in clinically active than remitting patients. Looking at Susac-specific public clones, the researchers identified fewer than 20 in the total CD8+ repertoire and about 5 in the CD8+ TEMRA repertoire.

The CDR3 holds 14 amino acids from the cysteine to the phenylalanine. Of the read, only the CDR3 DNA is kept; its 42 bases are in frame from base 1. Cut back by 7 bases and 0 bases, the V and J ends lie 11 bases apart. Per the germline V gene, MDHEN is the CDR1 and SYDVKM is the CDR2. Peripheral blood CD8+ and CD4+ T cells from healthy donors, Susac syndrome patients and multiple sclerosis patients were profiled using high-throughput TCR beta sequencing. The Susac syndrome patients fulfilled recently defined diagnostic criteria for definite or probable disease. Bulk CD8+ and CD4+ T cells were purified by magnetic negative isolation, while CD8+ TEMRA cells were enriched using FACS. Blood was drawn into EDTA tubes, processed within 24 hours, and PBMCs were isolated by density gradient centrifugation. PBMCs destined for TCR sequencing were cryopreserved in liquid nitrogen and later thawed in a 37 °C water bath. A purity of at least 90% was achieved for sorted or isolated CD4+, CD8+ and CD8+ TEMRA cells.

The clonotype originates from a human donor with Susac syndrome. The rearranged segments are TRBV28 and TRBJ2-3; the D region possibly corresponds to TRBD1 (5 bases align). The sequencing sample was made of CD8+ T cells from PBMCs. The DNA sequence is TGTGCCAGCACTAGGGGCCTTAGCACAGATACGCAGTATTTT. Its protein reads: CASTRGLSTDTQYF.